This passage covers 9 T cell receptor beta chains from one sample sequenced in a study of human T cells and chemical hapten exposure. Specified time point: pre-sensitization, week 0. Treatment denoted: therapeutic diphenylcyclopropenone sensitization with weekly scalp DPC. TCRdb reprocessed the RACE reads with MiXCR, giving one entry per CDR3 protein. This sample yields 62,000 or so distinct CDR3 sequences, of which approximately 9.9% are seen a single time; over 4% belongs to the top ten. Sequenced here: whole blood, sampled in connection with sensitization to the hapten diphenylcyclopropenone (DPC). Receptor source: a woman aged 50 to 60 with alopecia areata. Some clones in this sample may be carry-over from other donors' samples.

This clonotype was counted only a few times. The chain has TRBV11-2 and TRBJ2-5; a weak D match, TRBD1 (6 bases). The ends were cut back, 5 bases at V and 1 base at J, with 17 bases in the middle. In germline, CDR1 is SGHAT, CDR2 FQNNGV. The CDR3 consists of 16 residues. The CDR3 nucleotides read TGTGCCAGCAGCCGCCAGGGGCGTGGGGTCCAAGAGACCCAGTACTTC. Its translation: CASSRQGRGVQETQYF. Full variable domain (rest looked up from reference TRBV11-2 and TRBJ2-5): EAGVAQSPRYKIIEKRQSVAFWCNPISGHATLYWYQQILGQGPKLLIQFQNNGVVDDSQLPKDRFSAERLKGVDSTLKIQPAKLEDSAVYLCASSRQGRGVQETQYFGPGTRLLVL.

This clonotype was seen many times. The chain has TRBV12-3 or TRBV12-4 and TRBJ1-5, with D perhaps matching TRBD1 (6 bases). Trimming took 6 bases from V and 2 from J, leaving 17 bases between them. The CDR3 length is 16 residues. The CDR3 nucleotides read TGTGCCAGCAGAAGAGCGGGGGGCGAGGGCAATCAGCCCCAGCATTTT. Encoded protein: CASRRAGGEGNQPQHF.

This sequence joins TRBV12-3 or TRBV12-4 and TRBJ2-5; D possibly corresponds to TRBD2 (6 bases). Trimming cost V 0 bases and J 1 base, with 9 bases left between them. The CDR3 length is 15 residues. Here the CDR3 reads CASSLAGGLQETQYF. CDR3 sequence (DNA): TGTGCCAGCAGTTTAGCGGGGGGACTCCAAGAGACCCAGTACTTC.

In its sample, this clonotype was seen many times. The chain uses TRBV30 and TRBJ2-3; no definite D call. This CDR3 is built from 14 residues. Germline V lookup: CDR1 GTSNPN, CDR2 SVGIG (reference sequence). V lost 6 bases, J lost 0 bases, and 13 bases lay in between. The CDR3 bases are TGTGCCTGTATAAGACTCAATAGCACAGATACGCAGTATTTT. It codes for CACIRLNSTDTQYF.

This clonotype was detected ten times or more. The chain couples TRBV4-1 to TRBJ2-3, with D unresolved. Germline CDR1 is MGHRA and CDR2 is YSYEKL. Trimming stripped 4 bases from V and 1 base from J, with 6 bases between. This CDR3 is 13 amino acids long. In nucleotides, the CDR3 is TGCGCCAGCAGCCCCTTGCGCACAGATACGCAGTATTTT. Protein product: CASSPLRTDTQYF.

The rearrangement links TRBV20-1 to TRBJ2-7; D possibly matches TRBD1 or TRBD2 (6 bases each). The V gene's germline CDR1 is DFQATT and CDR2 SNEGSKA (reference sequence). V was clipped by 2 bases and J by 4 bases, with 15 bases between them. The CDR3 extends over 14 amino acids. The CDR3 here is CSARTPGGGYEQYF. The CDR3 DNA sequence: TGCAGTGCTAGAACACCCGGGGGCGGTTACGAGCAGTACTTC.

CDR3 DNA sequence: TGTGCCAGCTCACCTGGTTCGCTGTCAGACCAAGAGACCCAGTACTTC. Its translation is CASSPGSLSDQETQYF. The chain recombines TRBV18 with TRBJ2-5; D is uncertain. CDR3 size: 16 residues. Germline CDR1 reads KGHSH; CDR2 reads LQKENI. V lost 3 bases and J 0 bases, leaving 14 bases between the germline ends. Filled out from reference TRBV18 and TRBJ2-5, the complete variable domain reads NAGVMQNPRHLVRRRGQEARLRCSPMKGHSHVYWYRQLPEEGLKFMVYLQKENIIDESGMPKERFSAEFPKEGPSILRIQQVVRGDSAAYFCASSPGSLSDQETQYFGPGTRLLVL.

This clonotype was seen a few times. V is TRBV30 and J is TRBJ2-1, with 10 bases that match TRBD2. The CDR3 has 14 amino acids. V was pared by 4 bases and J by 7 bases, with 7 bases of the junction left unmatched. CDR1 GTSNPN and CDR2 SVGIG come from the germline V gene (reference sequence). The chain's CDR3 is CAWKREGRGNEQFF. CDR3 bases: TGTGCCTGGAAGCGGGAGGGCCGAGGGAATGAGCAGTTCTTC. The entire variable domain, with the rest obtained from reference TRBV30 and TRBJ2-1, is as follows: SQTIHQWPATLVQPVGSPLSLECTVEGTSNPNLYWYRQAAGRGLQLLFYSVGIGQISSEVPQNLSASRPQDRQFILSSKKLLLSDSGFYLCAWKREGRGNEQFFGPGTRLTVL.

This clonotype was detected many times. The rearrangement links TRBV29-1 to TRBJ1-5, with D unresolved. Germline assignment: CDR1 SQVTM and CDR2 ANQGSEA. V lost 3 bases to trimming and J lost 1 base, with 7 bases between them. The CDR3 runs 13 residues. CDR3 nucleotide sequence: TGCAGCGTTGAGATTGGAAGCAATCAGCCCCAGCATTTT. Translated: CSVEIGSNQPQHF.